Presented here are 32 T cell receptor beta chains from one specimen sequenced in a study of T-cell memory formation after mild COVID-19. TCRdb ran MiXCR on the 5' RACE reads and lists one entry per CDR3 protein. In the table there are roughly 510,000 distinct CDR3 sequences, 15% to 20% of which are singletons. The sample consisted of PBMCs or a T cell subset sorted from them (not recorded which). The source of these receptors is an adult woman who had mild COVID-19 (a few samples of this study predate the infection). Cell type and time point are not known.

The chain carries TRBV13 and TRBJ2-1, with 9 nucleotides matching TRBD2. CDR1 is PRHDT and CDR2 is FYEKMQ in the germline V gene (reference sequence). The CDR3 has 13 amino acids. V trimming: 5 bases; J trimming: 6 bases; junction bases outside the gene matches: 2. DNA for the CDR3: TGTGCCAGCAGCGGCGGGAGGGGCAATGAGCAGTTCTTC. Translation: CASSGGRGNEQFF.

The DNA of the CDR3 is TGCGCCAGCAGCCAAGAAGCGACAGGGGAGTATTCACCCCTCCACTTT. Its translation is CASSQEATGEYSPLHF. The chain recombines TRBV4-1 with TRBJ1-6; 8 nucleotides match TRBD1. The CDR3 length is 16 residues. Per germline, CDR1 MGHRA and CDR2 YSYEKL. J gave up 8 bases and V 0 bases, and 6 bases lay outside the gene matches.

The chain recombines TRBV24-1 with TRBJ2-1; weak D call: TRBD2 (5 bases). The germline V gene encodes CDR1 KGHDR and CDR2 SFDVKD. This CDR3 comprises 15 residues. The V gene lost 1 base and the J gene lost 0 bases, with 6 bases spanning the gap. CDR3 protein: CATSDLAASYNEQFF. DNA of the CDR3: TGTGCCACCAGTGATTTAGCGGCCTCCTACAATGAGCAGTTCTTC.

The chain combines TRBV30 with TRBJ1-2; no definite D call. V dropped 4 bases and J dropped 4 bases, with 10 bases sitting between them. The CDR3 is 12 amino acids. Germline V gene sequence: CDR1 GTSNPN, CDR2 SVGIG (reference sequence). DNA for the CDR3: TGTGCCTGGACCATCGACGGCTATGGCTACACCTTC. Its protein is CAWTIDGYGYTF. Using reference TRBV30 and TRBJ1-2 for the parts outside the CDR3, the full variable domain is SQTIHQWPATLVQPVGSPLSLECTVEGTSNPNLYWYRQAAGRGLQLLFYSVGIGQISSEVPQNLSASRPQDRQFILSSKKLLLSDSGFYLCAWTIDGYGYTFGSGTRLTVV.

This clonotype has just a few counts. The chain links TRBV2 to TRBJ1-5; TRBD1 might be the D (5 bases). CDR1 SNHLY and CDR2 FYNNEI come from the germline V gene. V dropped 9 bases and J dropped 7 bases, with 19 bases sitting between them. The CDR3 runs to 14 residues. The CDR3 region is CARDLGAEGQPQHF. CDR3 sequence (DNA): TGTGCCAGAGACCTCGGGGCGGAGGGGCAGCCCCAGCATTTT.

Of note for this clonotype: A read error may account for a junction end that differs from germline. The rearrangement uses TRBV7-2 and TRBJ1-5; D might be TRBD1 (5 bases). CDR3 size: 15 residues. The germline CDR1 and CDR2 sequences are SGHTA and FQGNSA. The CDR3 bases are TGTGCCAGCAGATTAGGAGCAGGGAAGGGGCAGCCCCAGCATTTT. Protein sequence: CASRLGAGKGQPQHF.

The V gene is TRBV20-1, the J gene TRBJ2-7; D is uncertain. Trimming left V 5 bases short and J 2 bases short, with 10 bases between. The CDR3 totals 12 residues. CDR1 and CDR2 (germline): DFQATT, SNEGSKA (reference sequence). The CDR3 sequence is CSAPSSPYEQYF. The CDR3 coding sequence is TGCAGTGCTCCTAGTTCACCCTACGAGCAGTACTTC.

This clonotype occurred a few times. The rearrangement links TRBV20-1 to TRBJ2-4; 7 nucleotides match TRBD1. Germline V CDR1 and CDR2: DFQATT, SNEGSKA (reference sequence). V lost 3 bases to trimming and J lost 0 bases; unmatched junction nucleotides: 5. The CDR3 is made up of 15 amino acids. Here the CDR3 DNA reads TGCAGTGCTAGTGGGGACAGTTTAGCCAAAAACATTCAGTACTTC. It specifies CSASGDSLAKNIQYF.

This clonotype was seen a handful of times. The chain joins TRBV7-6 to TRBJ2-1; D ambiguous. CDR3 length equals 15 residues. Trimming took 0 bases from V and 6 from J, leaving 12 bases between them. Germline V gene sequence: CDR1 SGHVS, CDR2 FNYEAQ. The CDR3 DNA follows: TGTGCCAGCAGCTTAGCGGGCCATCGAACCAATGAGCAGTTCTTC. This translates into CASSLAGHRTNEQFF.

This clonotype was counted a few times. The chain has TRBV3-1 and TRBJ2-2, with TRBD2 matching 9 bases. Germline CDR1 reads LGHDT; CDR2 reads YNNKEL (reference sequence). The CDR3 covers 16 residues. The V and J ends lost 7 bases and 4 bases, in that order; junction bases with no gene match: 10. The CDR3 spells CASTRTLAGITGELFF. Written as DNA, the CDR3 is TGTGCCAGCACCCGAACCCTAGCGGGGATCACCGGGGAGCTGTTTTTT.

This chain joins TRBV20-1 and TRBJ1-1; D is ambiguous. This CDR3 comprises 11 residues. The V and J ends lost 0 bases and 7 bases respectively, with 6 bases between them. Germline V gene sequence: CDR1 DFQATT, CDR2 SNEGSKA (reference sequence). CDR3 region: CSARDWGEAFF. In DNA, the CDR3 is TGCAGTGCTAGAGATTGGGGTGAAGCTTTCTTT.

For the CDR3, the DNA is TGCAGTGCTAGACTTAGCGGGGCGGGGTCCTCGTCCTACAATGAGCAGTTCTTC. Its protein product is CSARLSGAGSSSYNEQFF. The gene calls are TRBV20-1 and TRBJ2-1, with 8 bases lining up with TRBD2. The germline V gene encodes CDR1 DFQATT and CDR2 SNEGSKA (reference sequence). The CDR3 sequence is 18 residues long. Unmatched junction bases numbered 13, after V lost 2 bases and J lost 1 base.

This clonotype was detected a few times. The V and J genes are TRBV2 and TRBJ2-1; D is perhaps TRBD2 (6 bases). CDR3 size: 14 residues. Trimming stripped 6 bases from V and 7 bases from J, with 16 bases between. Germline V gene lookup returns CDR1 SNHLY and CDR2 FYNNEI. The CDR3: CASSKRPGGNEQFF. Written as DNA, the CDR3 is TGTGCCAGCAGCAAGCGGCCTGGGGGGAATGAGCAGTTCTTC. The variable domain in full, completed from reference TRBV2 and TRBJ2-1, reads EPEVTQTPSHQVTQMGQEVILRCVPISNHLYFYWYRQILGQKVEFLVSFYNNEISEKSEIFDDQFSVERPDGSNFTLKIRSTKLEDSAMYFCASSKRPGGNEQFFGPGTRLTVL.

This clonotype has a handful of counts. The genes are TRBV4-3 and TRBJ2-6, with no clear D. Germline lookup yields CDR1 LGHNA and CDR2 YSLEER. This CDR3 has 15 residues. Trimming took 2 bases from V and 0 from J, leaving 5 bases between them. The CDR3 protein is CASSQKPSGANVLTF. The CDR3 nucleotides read TGCGCCAGCAGCCAAAAGCCCTCTGGGGCCAACGTCCTGACTTTC.

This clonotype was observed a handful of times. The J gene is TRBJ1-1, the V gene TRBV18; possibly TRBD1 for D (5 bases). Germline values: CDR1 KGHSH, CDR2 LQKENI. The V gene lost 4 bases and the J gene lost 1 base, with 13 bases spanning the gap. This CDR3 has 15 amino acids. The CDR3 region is CASSLEGVQNTEAFF. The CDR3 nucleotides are TGTGCCAGCTCACTTGAAGGGGTCCAGAACACTGAAGCTTTCTTT.

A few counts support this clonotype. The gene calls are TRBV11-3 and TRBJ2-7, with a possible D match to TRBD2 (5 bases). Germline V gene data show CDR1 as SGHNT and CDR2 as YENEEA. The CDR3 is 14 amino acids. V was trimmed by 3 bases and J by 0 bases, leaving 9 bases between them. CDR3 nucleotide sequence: TGTGCCAGCAGCTTTACGGCGGGCTCCTACGAGCAGTACTTC. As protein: CASSFTAGSYEQYF.

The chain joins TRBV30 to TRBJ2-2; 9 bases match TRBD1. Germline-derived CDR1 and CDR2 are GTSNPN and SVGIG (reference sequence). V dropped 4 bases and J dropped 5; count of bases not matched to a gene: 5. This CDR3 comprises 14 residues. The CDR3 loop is CAWTSGTGTGELFF. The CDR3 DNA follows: TGTGCCTGGACCTCCGGGACAGGGACCGGGGAGCTGTTTTTT.

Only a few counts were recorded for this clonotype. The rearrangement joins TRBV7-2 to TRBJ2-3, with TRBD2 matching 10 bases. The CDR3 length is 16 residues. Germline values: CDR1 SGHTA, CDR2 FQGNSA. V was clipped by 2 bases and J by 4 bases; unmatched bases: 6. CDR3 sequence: CASSLWLAGDSDTQYF. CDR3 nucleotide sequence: TGTGCCAGCAGCTTATGGCTAGCGGGAGACTCAGATACGCAGTATTTT.

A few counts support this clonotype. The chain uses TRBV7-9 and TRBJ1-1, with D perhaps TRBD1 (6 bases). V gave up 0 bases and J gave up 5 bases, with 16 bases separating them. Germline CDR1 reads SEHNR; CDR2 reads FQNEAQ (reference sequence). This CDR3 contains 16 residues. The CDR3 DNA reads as TGTGCCAGCAGCTTAGCGCCGGGGGCGGCGGGGACTGAAGCTTTCTTT. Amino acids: CASSLAPGAAGTEAFF.

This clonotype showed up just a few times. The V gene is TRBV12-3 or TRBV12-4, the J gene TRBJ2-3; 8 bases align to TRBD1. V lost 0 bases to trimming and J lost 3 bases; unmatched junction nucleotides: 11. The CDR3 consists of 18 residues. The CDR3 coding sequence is TGTGCCAGCAGTTTAGCTGGGACAGGTTTCTTCGATACAGATACGCAGTATTTT. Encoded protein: CASSLAGTGFFDTDTQYF.

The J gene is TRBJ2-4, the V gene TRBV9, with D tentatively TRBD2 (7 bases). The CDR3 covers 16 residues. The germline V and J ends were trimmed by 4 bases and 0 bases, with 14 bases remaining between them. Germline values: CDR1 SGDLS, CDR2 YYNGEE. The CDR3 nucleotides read TGTGCCAGCAGCCCAGGGGAGGGGACAGCCAAAAACATTCAGTACTTC. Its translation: CASSPGEGTAKNIQYF.

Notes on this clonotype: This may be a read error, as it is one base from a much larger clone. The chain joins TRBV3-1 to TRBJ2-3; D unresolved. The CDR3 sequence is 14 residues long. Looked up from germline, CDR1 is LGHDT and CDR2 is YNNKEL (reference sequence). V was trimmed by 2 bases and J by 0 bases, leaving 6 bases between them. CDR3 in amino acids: CASSQQSSTDTQYF. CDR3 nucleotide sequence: TGTGCCAGCAGCCAACAGTCTAGCACAGATACGCAGTATTTT.

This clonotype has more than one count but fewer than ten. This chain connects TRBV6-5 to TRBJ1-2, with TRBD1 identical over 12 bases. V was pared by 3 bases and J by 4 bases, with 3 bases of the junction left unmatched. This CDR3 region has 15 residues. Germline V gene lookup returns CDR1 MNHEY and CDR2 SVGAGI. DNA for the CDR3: TGTGCCAGCAGTTATGGGACAGGGGGCAGCTATGGCTACACCTTC. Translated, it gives CASSYGTGGSYGYTF.

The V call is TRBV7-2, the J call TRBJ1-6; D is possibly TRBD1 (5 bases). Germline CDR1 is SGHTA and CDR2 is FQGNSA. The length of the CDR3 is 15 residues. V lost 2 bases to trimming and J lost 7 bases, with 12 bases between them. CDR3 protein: CASSLLGARNSPLHF. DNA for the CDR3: TGTGCCAGCAGCTTACTCGGGGCTAGGAATTCACCCCTCCACTTT.

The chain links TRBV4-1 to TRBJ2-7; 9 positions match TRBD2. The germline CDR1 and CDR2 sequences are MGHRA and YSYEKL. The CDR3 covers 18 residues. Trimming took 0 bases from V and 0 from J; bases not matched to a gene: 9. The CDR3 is CASSQEGATSGRSYEQYF. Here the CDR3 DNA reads TGCGCCAGCAGCCAAGAGGGGGCAACTAGCGGGCGCTCCTACGAGCAGTACTTC.

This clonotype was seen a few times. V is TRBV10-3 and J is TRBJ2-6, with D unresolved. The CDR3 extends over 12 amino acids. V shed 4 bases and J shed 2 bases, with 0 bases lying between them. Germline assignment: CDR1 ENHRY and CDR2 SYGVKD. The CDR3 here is CAISAGANVLTF. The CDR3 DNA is TGTGCCATCAGTGCTGGGGCCAACGTCCTGACTTTC.

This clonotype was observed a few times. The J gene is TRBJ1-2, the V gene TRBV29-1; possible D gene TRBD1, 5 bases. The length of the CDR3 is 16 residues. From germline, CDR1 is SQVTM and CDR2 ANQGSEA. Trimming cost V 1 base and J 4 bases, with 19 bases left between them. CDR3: CSVEAPGRAFSYGYTF. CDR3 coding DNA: TGCAGCGTTGAAGCGCCGGGCAGGGCATTTTCCTATGGCTACACCTTC. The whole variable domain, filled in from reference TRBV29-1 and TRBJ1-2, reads SAVISQKPSRDICQRGTSLTIQCQVDSQVTMMFWYRQQPGQSLTLIATANQGSEATYESGFVIDKFPISRPNLTFSTLTVSNMSPEDSSIYLCSVEAPGRAFSYGYTFGSGTRLTVV.

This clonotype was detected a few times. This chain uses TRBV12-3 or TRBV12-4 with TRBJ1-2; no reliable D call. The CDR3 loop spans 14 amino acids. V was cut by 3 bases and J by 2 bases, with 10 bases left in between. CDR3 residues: CASSLGVANYGYTF. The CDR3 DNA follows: TGTGCCAGCAGTTTGGGAGTCGCCAACTATGGCTACACCTTC.

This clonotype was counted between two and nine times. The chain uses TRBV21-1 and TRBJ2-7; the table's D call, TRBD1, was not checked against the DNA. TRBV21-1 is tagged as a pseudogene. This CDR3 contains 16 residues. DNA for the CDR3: TGTGCCAGCAGCAAAGCGCACCGGGACCGAATCTACGAGCAGTACTTC. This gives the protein CASSKAHRDRIYEQYF.

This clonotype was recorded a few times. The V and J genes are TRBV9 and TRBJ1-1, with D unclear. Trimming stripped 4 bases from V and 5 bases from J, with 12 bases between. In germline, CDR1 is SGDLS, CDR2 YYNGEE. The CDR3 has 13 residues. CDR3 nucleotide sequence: TGTGCCAGCAGCCCCCTTACCGATACTGAAGCTTTCTTT. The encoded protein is CASSPLTDTEAFF.

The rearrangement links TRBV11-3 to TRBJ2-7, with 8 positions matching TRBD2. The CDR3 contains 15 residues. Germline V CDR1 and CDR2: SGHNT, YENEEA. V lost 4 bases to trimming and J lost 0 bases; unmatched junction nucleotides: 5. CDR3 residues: CASSSQRESSYEQYF. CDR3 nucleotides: TGTGCCAGCAGCTCACAGCGGGAGAGCTCCTACGAGCAGTACTTC.

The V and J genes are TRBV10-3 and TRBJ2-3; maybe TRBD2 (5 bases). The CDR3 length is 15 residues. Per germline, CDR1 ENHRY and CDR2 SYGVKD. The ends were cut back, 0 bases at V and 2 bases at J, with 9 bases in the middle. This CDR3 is CAISESERNTDTQYF. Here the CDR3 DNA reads TGTGCCATCAGTGAGTCCGAGCGGAACACAGATACGCAGTATTTT.